The source of this T cell receptor beta chain is a study of graft-versus-host responses after intestinal transplantation. The overall study: Recipients uniformly received anti-thymocyte globulin induction, followed by tacrolimus and steroids for roughly three years. Whole-study results and caveats: Recipient marrow contained GvH clones, some of which appeared first in ileum or blood.

Comments on this clone: The antigen remains undetermined.

The protocol was immunoSEQ multiplex PCR, while the TCRdb copy is restricted to in-frame clones and leaves out a portion. The table lists about 99,000 clones, under 95% of them singletons. The ends lost 1 base at V and 4 bases at J; junction bases unmatched: 4. This CDR3 has 15 residues. Looked up from germline, CDR1 is SGDLS and CDR2 is YYNGEE. The genes are TRBV9 and TRBJ2-3; 9 bases are shared with TRBD2. The material sequenced was unstimulated CD8+ T cells sorted from spleen or lymph node cells, taken before intestinal transplant. This receptor was obtained from a human donor who received an intestinal transplant. The CDR3 loop is CASSVTRGGSDTQYF. CDR3 DNA: TGTGCCAGCAGCGTAACGCGGGGGGGCTCAGATACGCAGTATTTT.